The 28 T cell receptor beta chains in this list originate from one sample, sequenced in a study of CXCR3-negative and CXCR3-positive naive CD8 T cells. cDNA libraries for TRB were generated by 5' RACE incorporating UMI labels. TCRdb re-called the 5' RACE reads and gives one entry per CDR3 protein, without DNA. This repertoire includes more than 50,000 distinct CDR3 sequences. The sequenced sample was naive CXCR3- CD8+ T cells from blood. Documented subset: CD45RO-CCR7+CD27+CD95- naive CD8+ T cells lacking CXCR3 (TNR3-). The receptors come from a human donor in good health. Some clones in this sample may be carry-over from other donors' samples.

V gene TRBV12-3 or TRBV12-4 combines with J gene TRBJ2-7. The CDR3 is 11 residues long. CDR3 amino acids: CASAFGDEQYF.

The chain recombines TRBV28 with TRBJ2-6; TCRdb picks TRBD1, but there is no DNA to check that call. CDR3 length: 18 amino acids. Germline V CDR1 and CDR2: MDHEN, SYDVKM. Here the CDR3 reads CASRLQQGFAVGANVLTF.

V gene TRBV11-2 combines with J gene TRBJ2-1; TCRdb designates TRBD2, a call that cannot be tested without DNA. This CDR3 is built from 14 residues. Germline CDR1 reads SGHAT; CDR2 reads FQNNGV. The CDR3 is CASSSQSEGGEQFF.

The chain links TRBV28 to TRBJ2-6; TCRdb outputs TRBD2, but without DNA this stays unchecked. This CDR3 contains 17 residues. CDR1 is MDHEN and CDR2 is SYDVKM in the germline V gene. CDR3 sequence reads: CASSPSPPRPRANVLTF. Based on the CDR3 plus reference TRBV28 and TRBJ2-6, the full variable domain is DVKVTQSSRYLVKRTGEKVFLECVQDMDHENMFWYRQDPGLGLRLIYFSYDVKMKEKGDIPEGYSVSREKKERFSLILESASTNQTSMYLCASSPSPPRPRANVLTFGAGSRLTVL.

The CDR3: CASSFPPVGVYDEQYF. This chain uses TRBV28 with TRBJ2-7; TCRdb designates TRBD1, a call that cannot be tested without DNA. Per germline, CDR1 MDHEN and CDR2 SYDVKM. The CDR3 loop spans 16 amino acids.

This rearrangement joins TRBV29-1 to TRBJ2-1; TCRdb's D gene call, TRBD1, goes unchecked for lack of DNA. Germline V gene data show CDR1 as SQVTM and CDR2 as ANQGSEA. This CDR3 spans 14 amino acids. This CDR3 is CSKVGRDSHNEQFF.

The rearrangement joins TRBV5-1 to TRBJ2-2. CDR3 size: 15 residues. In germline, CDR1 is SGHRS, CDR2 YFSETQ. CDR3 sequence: CASRNHDPNTGELFF.

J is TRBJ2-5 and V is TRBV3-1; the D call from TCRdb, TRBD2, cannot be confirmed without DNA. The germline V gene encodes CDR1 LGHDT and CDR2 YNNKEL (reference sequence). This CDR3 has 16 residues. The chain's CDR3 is CASSPSGTSGKETQYF.

The CDR3 spells CASSLNGGAGLYEQYF. This sequence joins TRBV7-3 and TRBJ2-7; TCRdb's assignment of TRBD1 cannot be checked, as there is no DNA. The CDR3 extends over 16 amino acids. The V gene's germline CDR1 is SGHTA and CDR2 FQGTGA.

The CDR3 reads CASSPGGAYEQYF. The rearrangement joins TRBV7-9 to TRBJ2-7; TCRdb's D call, TRBD1, is unchecked because there is no DNA. CDR1 is SEHNR and CDR2 is FQNEAQ in the germline V gene (reference sequence). The CDR3 consists of 13 residues.

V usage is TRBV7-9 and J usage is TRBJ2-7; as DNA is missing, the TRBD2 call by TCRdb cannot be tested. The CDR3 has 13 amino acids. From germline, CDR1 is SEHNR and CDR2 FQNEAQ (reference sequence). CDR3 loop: CASSSGLSYEQYF.

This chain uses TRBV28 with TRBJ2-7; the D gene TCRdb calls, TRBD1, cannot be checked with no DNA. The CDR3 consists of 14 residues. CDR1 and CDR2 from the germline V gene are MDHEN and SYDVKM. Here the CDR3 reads CASSPRVAVNEQYF. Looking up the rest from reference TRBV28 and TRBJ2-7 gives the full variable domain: DVKVTQSSRYLVKRTGEKVFLECVQDMDHENMFWYRQDPGLGLRLIYFSYDVKMKEKGDIPEGYSVSREKKERFSLILESASTNQTSMYLCASSPRVAVNEQYFGPGTRLTVT.

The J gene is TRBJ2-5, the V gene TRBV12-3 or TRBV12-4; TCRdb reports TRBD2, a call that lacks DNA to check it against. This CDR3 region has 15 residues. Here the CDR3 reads CASSPTSGSLETQYF.

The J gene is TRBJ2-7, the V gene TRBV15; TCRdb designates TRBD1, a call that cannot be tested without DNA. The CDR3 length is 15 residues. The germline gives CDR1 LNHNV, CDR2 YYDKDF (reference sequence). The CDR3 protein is CATSRTPGLGDEQYF.

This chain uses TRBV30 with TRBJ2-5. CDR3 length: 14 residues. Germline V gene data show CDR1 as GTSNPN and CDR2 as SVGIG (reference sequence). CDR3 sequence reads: CAWSVVGTTETQYF.

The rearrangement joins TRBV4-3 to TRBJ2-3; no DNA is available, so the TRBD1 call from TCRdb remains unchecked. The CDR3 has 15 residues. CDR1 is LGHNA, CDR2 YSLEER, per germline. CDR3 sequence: CASSQDWTATDTQYF.

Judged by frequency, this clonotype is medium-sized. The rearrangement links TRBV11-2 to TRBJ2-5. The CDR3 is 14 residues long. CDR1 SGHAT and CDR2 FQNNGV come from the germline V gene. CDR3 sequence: CASSLLSAPETQYF.

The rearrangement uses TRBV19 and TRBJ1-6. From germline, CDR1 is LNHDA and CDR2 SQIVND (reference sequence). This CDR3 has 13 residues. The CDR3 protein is CASSSNGVSPLHF.

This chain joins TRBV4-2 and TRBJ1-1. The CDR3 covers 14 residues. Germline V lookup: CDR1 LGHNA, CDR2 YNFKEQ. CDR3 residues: CASSPQTMNTEAFF.

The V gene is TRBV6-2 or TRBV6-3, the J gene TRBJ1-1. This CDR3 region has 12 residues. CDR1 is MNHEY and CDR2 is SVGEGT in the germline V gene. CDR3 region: CASRYKNTEAFF.

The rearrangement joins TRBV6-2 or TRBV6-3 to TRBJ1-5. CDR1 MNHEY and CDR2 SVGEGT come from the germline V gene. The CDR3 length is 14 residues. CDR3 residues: CASSYSSENQPQHF.

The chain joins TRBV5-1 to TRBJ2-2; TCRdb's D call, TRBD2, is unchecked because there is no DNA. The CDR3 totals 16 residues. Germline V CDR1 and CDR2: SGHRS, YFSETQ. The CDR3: CASSPPRTSGEGELFF. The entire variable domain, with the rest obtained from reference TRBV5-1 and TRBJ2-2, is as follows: KAGVTQTPRYLIKTRGQQVTLSCSPISGHRSVSWYQQTPGQGLQFLFEYFSETQRNKGNFPGRFSGRQFSNSRSEMNVSTLELGDSALYLCASSPPRTSGEGELFFGEGSRLTVL.

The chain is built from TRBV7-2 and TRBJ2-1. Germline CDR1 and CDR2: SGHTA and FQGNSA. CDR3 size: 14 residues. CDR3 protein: CASSLTPPYNEQFF.

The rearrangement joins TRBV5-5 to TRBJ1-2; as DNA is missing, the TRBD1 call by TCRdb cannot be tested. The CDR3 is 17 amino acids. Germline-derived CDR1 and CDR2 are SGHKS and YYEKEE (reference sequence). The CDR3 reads CASSSYSGTDANYGYTF.

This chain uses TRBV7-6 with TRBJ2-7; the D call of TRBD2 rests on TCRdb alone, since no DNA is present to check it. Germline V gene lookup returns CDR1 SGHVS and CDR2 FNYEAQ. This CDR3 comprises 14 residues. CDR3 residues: CASSLKGSSYEQYF. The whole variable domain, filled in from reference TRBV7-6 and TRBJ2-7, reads GAGVSQSPRYKVTKRGQDVALRCDPISGHVSLYWYRQALGQGPEFLTYFNYEAQQDKSGLPNDRFSAERPEGSISTLTIQRTEQRDSAMYRCASSLKGSSYEQYFGPGTRLTVT.

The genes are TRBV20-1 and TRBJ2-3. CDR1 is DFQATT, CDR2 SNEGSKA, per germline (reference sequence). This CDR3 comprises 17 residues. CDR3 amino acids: CSARSIRVEVDTDTQYF.

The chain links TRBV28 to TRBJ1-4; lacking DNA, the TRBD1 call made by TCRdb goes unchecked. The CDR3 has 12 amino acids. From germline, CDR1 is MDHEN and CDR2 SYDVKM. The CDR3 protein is CASSYPGEKLFF.

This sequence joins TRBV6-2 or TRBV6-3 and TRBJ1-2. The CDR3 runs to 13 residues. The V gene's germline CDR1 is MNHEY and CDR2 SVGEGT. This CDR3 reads CASSYGPGYGYTF.